These 13 T cell receptor beta chains were sequenced from one sample in a study of tumor and adjacent non-tumor tissue in lung cancer. No cell sorting was done before RNA was extracted from the tissue. This non-tumor lung sample came from over 3 cm beyond the tumor edge. TCRbeta libraries were built with three rounds of nested PCR, modified from ARM-PCR. In TCRdb, the multiplex PCR reads were re-called with MiXCR into one record per CDR3 protein. The table records 65,000 to 75,000 distinct CDR3 sequences, more than 65% of them present only once. The sample was distant non-tumor lung tissue. These receptors originate from a man aged 60 to 75 with non-small cell lung cancer.

In regard to this clonotype: The junction does not match germline at one end; this may be a read error. The V call is TRBV11-1, the J call TRBJ2-3, with TRBD2 identical over 7 bases. CDR3 size: 14 residues. Germline values: CDR1 SGHAT, CDR2 FQDESV (reference sequence). In DNA, the CDR3 is TGTGTCAGCAGTTTAGCGGGCGGTACAGATACGCAGTATTTT. Protein product: CVSSLAGGTDTQYF.

For this clonotype: The conserved phenylalanine or tryptophan normally closing the CDR3 is absent here, so this likely arose from a read error. Because the CDR3's place on the DNA is in doubt, the DNA is left out and the CDR3 is given as listed by TCRdb. The chain joins TRBV20-1 to TRBJ2-7; the D call of TRBD2 is as the table states it, not checked on the DNA. The CDR3 adds up to 16 amino acids, both ends counted. CDR1 and CDR2 (germline): DFQATT, SNEGSKA (reference sequence). The CDR3 loop reads CSASPRTSGTSYKQYC.

The chain joins TRBV4-1 to TRBJ2-5, with 10 bases identical to TRBD2. CDR1 and CDR2 (germline): MGHRA, YSYEKL. The length of the CDR3 is 17 residues. CDR3 DNA sequence: TGCGGGAGCAGCCAAGTAACTAGCGGGATTAGGCAAGAGACCCAGTACTTC. The encoded protein is CGSSQVTSGIRQETQYF.

On this clonotype: The junction departs from germline at one end; a sequencing error may be responsible. This chain links TRBV14 with TRBJ2-5; 14 bases line up with TRBD2. The CDR3 is made up of 16 amino acids. The germline CDR1 and CDR2 sequences are SGHDN and FVKESK. CDR3 residues: CTRSRWTSGRQETQYF. In DNA, the CDR3 is TGTACCAGGAGCCGCTGGACTAGCGGGAGGCAAGAGACCCAGTATTTC. The full variable domain, with the rest looked up from reference TRBV14 and TRBJ2-5, is EAGVTQFPSHSVIEKGQTVTLRCDPISGHDNLYWYRRVMGKEIKFLLHFVKESKQDESGMPNNRFLAERTGGTYSTLKVQPAELEDSGVYFCTRSRWTSGRQETQYFGPGTRLLVL.

The count of this clonotype is one. This chain joins TRBV29-1 and TRBJ1-1; possibly TRBD1 for D (5 bases). The CDR3 runs 15 residues. V lost 2 bases and J lost 6, with 19 bases in between. Germline V gene sequence: CDR1 SQVTM, CDR2 ANQGSEA. The CDR3 sequence: CSVEWVYGGIAEAFF. The CDR3 DNA sequence: TGCAGCGTTGAATGGGTCTACGGGGGTATCGCTGAAGCTTTCTTT.

As regards this clonotype: A junction end diverges from the germline sequence, so it may reflect a read error. This chain links TRBV29-1 with TRBJ2-7; a weak D match, TRBD2 (5 bases). The CDR3 loop spans 12 amino acids. Looked up from germline, CDR1 is SQVTM and CDR2 is ANQGSEA. The CDR3 region is CSVVRDGDEQYF. Written as DNA, the CDR3 is TGTAGCGTTGTAAGGGATGGCGACGAGCAGTACTTC.

On this clonotype itself: A read error is likely, as this CDR3 ends without the conserved phenylalanine or tryptophan. This sequence joins TRBV10-1 and TRBJ2-3; no clear D gene. The CDR3 sequence is 14 residues long. Per germline, CDR1 WNHNN and CDR2 SYGVQD (reference sequence). CDR3 protein: CASSGGSRTDMQYI. CDR3 in DNA: TGCGCTAGCAGTGGTGGCTCCCGCACAGATATGCAGTATATT.

This clonotype was seen more than once but under ten times. V and J are TRBV14 and TRBJ2-1; 8 nucleotides align to TRBD2. Germline V CDR1 and CDR2: SGHDN, FVKESK. The CDR3 sequence is 15 residues long. Germline trimming cut 6 bases from V and 8 bases from J; bases unmatched to any gene: 12. Here the CDR3 reads CASSPGLVGVDEQFF. DNA of the CDR3: TGTGCCAGCAGTCCGGGACTAGTGGGAGTTGATGAGCAGTTCTTC.

The V gene is TRBV24-1, the J gene TRBJ2-2; either TRBD1 or TRBD2 may fit D (5 bases each). The germline V gene has CDR1 KGHDR and CDR2 SFDVKD. This CDR3 contains 16 residues. Between the trimmed V and J ends, which lost 4 bases and 0 bases, there was a span of 11 bases. The CDR3 here is CATSDMGTTNTGELFF. The CDR3 nucleotides are TGTGCCACCAGTGACATGGGGACGACGAACACCGGGGAGCTGTTTTTT.

This clonotype was detected only a few times. V usage is TRBV6-5 and J usage is TRBJ2-5; D is undetermined. The CDR3 extends over 11 amino acids. Germline-derived CDR1 and CDR2 are MNHEY and SVGAGI. The chain's CDR3 is CTGRDTSTQYF. DNA of the CDR3: TGTACCGGCAGAGACACGTCGACCCAGTACTTC.

With respect to this clonotype: Compared with germline, one end of the junction differs, possibly owing to a read error. The V call is TRBV11-3, the J call TRBJ2-1, with 7 bases lining up with TRBD2. CDR3 length: 16 amino acids. The germline V gene has CDR1 SGHNT and CDR2 YENEEA. The CDR3 bases are TGTGCCAGCAGCCTCAGCCAACTAGCGTGGTTAGGTGAGCAATTCTTC. This encodes CASSLSQLAWLGEQFF.

Of note for this clonotype: One end of the junction does not line up with germline, which may come from a read error. This sequence joins TRBV5-1 and TRBJ1-3; D not certain. Germline V CDR1 and CDR2: SGHRS, YFSETQ. The CDR3 is made up of 15 amino acids. This chain's CDR3 is CASSFYAVSGNIIYF. The CDR3 nucleotides are TGCGCCAGCAGCTTTTACGCGGTCTCTGGAAACATCATATATTTT.

Comments on this clonotype: One end of the junction fails to match germline, which may point to a read error. CDR3 amino acids: CTRSLQTGTLRETQYF. For the CDR3, the DNA is TGCACCAGAAGCTTGCAAACCGGGACTCTCAGGGAGACCCAGTACTTC. V gene TRBV5-1 combines with J gene TRBJ2-5, with D maybe TRBD2 (6 bases). The CDR3 totals 16 residues. Germline V gene sequence: CDR1 SGHRS, CDR2 YFSETQ.